Listed below are T cell receptor beta chains from one sample, sequenced in a study of post-analysis software for immune sequencing data. In TCRdb, the PCR reads were re-called with MiXCR into one record per CDR3 protein. The data show some 690,000 distinct CDR3 sequences, 25% to 30% seen once. Sequencing used blood. The receptors were sampled from a girl aged 10-17 years with multiple sclerosis. Each CDR3 is given with its conserved first and last residue. A D gene is named only where the DNA matches it firmly. Some rows mark clone size as missing; the rest say once, few, many or name a class of expanded clone.

V gene	clone size	D gene	J gene	CDR3 DNA	CDR3 protein
TRBV4-1	.	TRBD2	TRBJ2-3	TGCGCCAGCAGCCGAAGGACTAGCGAAAGCACAGATACGCAGTATTTT	CASSRRTSESTDTQYF
TRBV4-1	few	.	TRBJ1-4	TGCGCCAGCAGCCAAGTGACCCTCTTTGAAAAACTGTTTTTT	CASSQVTLFEKLFF
TRBV27	.	.	TRBJ1-1	TGTGCCAGCACCTCGTTCTTCGGGGGGGACACTGAAGCTTTCTTT	CASTSFFGGDTEAFF
TRBV5-6	few	.	TRBJ2-7	TGTGCCAGCAGCCTCTCAACCCGCCGAAGAGTCTACGAGCAGTACTTC	CASSLSTRRRVYEQYF
TRBV20-1	few	TRBD2	TRBJ2-1	TGCAGTGCTAGAGACCTACTAGCGGCGTACAATGAGCAGTTCTTC	CSARDLLAAYNEQFF
TRBV10-3	.	.	TRBJ2-3	TGTGCCACCAGTGAGGAGGTCTCGGTCGTTGGTACGCAGTATTTT	CATSEEVSVVGTQYF
TRBV4-1	.	TRBD1	TRBJ2-3	TGCGCCAGCAGCCTTATACAGGGGGCGTCCACAGATACGCAGTATTTT	CASSLIQGASTDTQYF
TRBV7-9	.	.	TRBJ2-5	TGTGCCAGCAGCCCCAGGACAACTAGGGAGCAGTACTTC	CASSPRTTREQYF
TRBV5-1	.	.	TRBJ2-2	TGCGCCAGCAGCTTTCCGCCCGGAGGGGCGAACACCGGGGAGCTGTTTTTT	CASSFPPGGANTGELFF
TRBV7-7	.	.	TRBJ2-1	TGTGCCAGCAGCTTAGCGCCAGGTATCCACAATGAGCAGTTCTTC	CASSLAPGIHNEQFF
TRBV10-3	.	TRBD1	TRBJ2-1	TGTGCCATCAGTCAGGGGGCGACCTACAATGAGCAGTTCTTC	CAISQGATYNEQFF
TRBV11-2	few	.	TRBJ2-7	TGTGCCAGCAGCACCAGAGGGCGGCTCTCCTACGAGCAGTACTTC	CASSTRGRLSYEQYF
TRBV6-1	few	.	TRBJ2-7	TGTGCCAGCACGGACCGAACCTACGAGCAGTACTTC	CASTDRTYEQYF
TRBV5-1	few	.	TRBJ1-2	TGCGCCAGCAGCTTGAATGGGACACCTAACTATGGCTACACCTTC	CASSLNGTPNYGYTF
TRBV29-1	many	.	TRBJ2-1	TGCAGCGTTGACCCCACAGGGCCCCCGTTCTTC	CSVDPTGPPFF
TRBV7-9	.	.	TRBJ2-3	TGTGCCAGCAGCTTAGCAGGGCTGTCGGGAGCGGTTACGCAGTATTTT	CASSLAGLSGAVTQYF
TRBV20-1	.	.	TRBJ2-3	TGCAGTGCTAGGGACGTCTCAGATACGCAGTATTTT	CSARDVSDTQYF
TRBV7-6	.	TRBD2	TRBJ2-1	TGTGCCAGCAGCCCCGCTAGCGGGAGGGCCCTAGGGGAGCAGTTCTTC	CASSPASGRALGEQFF
TRBV14	.	.	TRBJ2-7	TGTGCCAGCAGCCAAGTTCAAGGGAATTCCACGCCCTACGAGCAGTACTTC	CASSQVQGNSTPYEQYF
TRBV7-9	few	.	TRBJ2-1	TGTGCCAGCAGCTGGCCGAATGAGCAGTTCTTC	CASSWPNEQFF